This is a list of T cell receptor beta chains from one sample in a study of T-cell memory formation after mild COVID-19. MiXCR was run by TCRdb on the 5' RACE reads, yielding one entry per CDR3 protein. This table holds 130,000 to 150,000 distinct CDR3 sequences, 5.5% to 7% found once. Sequenced material: PBMCs or a T cell subset sorted from them (not recorded which). The source of these receptors is an adult woman who had mild COVID-19 (a few samples of this study predate the infection). Cell type and time point are not known. Each CDR3 is given with its conserved first and last residue. The order of the fields is D gene, J gene, V gene, clone size, CDR3 DNA, CDR3 protein. D genes are given only for firm matches. Some rows mark clone size as missing; the rest say once, few, many or name a class of expanded clone.

d_gene: .; j_gene: TRBJ2-2; v_gene: TRBV6-2/TRBV6-3; abundance: many; CDR3nt: TGTGCCAGCAGTAAGCGAACTGCCAACCTATTCACCGGGGAGCTGTTTTTT; CDR3aa: CASSKRTANLFTGELFF
d_gene: .; j_gene: TRBJ1-1; v_gene: TRBV6-5; abundance: many; CDR3nt: TGTGCCAGCAACTTGTACGGGTCGAACACTGAAGCTTTCTTT; CDR3aa: CASNLYGSNTEAFF
d_gene: .; j_gene: TRBJ1-3; v_gene: TRBV28; abundance: few; CDR3nt: TGTGCCAGCAGCTGGGGCCGAAACACCATATATTTT; CDR3aa: CASSWGRNTIYF
d_gene: .; j_gene: TRBJ1-6; v_gene: TRBV20-1; abundance: .; CDR3nt: TGCAGTGCTAGAACACAGGATACCTATAATTCACCCCTCCACTTT; CDR3aa: CSARTQDTYNSPLHF
d_gene: .; j_gene: TRBJ2-7; v_gene: TRBV24-1; abundance: many; CDR3nt: TGTGCCACCAGTGGCTCTCGACAGGTCTACGAGCAGTACTTC; CDR3aa: CATSGSRQVYEQYF
d_gene: .; j_gene: TRBJ2-1; v_gene: TRBV9; abundance: many; CDR3nt: TGTGCCAGCAGCCCCCAGGGGGGGGCATACAATGAGCAGTTCTTC; CDR3aa: CASSPQGGAYNEQFF
d_gene: .; j_gene: TRBJ2-3; v_gene: TRBV7-9; abundance: .; CDR3nt: TGTGCCAGCAGCCCCCAATCAGGTCGAACGGATACGCAGTATTTT; CDR3aa: CASSPQSGRTDTQYF
d_gene: .; j_gene: TRBJ2-7; v_gene: TRBV12-3/TRBV12-4; abundance: .; CDR3nt: TGTGCCAGCAGCCGACGCTACGAGCAGTACTTC; CDR3aa: CASSRRYEQYF
d_gene: TRBD2; j_gene: TRBJ2-1; v_gene: TRBV24-1; abundance: .; CDR3nt: TGTGCCACCAGTGAGACTAGCGGGGATTACAATGAGCAGTTCTTC; CDR3aa: CATSETSGDYNEQFF
d_gene: TRBD2; j_gene: TRBJ2-1; v_gene: TRBV24-1; abundance: .; CDR3nt: TGTGCCACCAGTGAGTTAGCGGGAGGTACCTACAATGAGCAGTTCTTC; CDR3aa: CATSELAGGTYNEQFF
d_gene: .; j_gene: TRBJ1-2; v_gene: TRBV4-3; abundance: many; CDR3nt: TGCGCCAGCAGCCAAGCACCCTCTCATGGCTACACCTTC; CDR3aa: CASSQAPSHGYTF
d_gene: TRBD1; j_gene: TRBJ2-7; v_gene: TRBV10-3; abundance: few; CDR3nt: TGTGCCATCAGTGATCTGGGACAGGGGGGCTACGAGCAGTACTTC; CDR3aa: CAISDLGQGGYEQYF
d_gene: .; j_gene: TRBJ1-1; v_gene: TRBV7-9; abundance: .; CDR3nt: TGTGCCAGCAGCTCGACAAGAGAAGCTTTCTTT; CDR3aa: CASSSTREAFF
d_gene: TRBD2; j_gene: TRBJ2-4; v_gene: TRBV5-1; abundance: many; CDR3nt: TGCGCCAGCAGCCGACTCGCGGGGGGTAATCTAGCCAAAAACATTCAGTACTTC; CDR3aa: CASSRLAGGNLAKNIQYF
d_gene: TRBD2; j_gene: TRBJ2-1; v_gene: TRBV7-9; abundance: .; CDR3nt: TGTGCCAGCAGCCCAACTAGCGGGAGGATCCGCAATGAGCAGTTCTTC; CDR3aa: CASSPTSGRIRNEQFF
d_gene: .; j_gene: TRBJ1-2; v_gene: TRBV20-1; abundance: few; CDR3nt: TGCAGTGCTAGATTTCTGGGGGACCCGCCTAGCTATGGCTACACCTTC; CDR3aa: CSARFLGDPPSYGYTF
d_gene: TRBD2; j_gene: TRBJ2-1; v_gene: TRBV19; abundance: many; CDR3nt: TGTGCCAGTAGAGAATATAGCGGGAGATCAAATGAGCAGTTCTTC; CDR3aa: CASREYSGRSNEQFF
d_gene: .; j_gene: TRBJ2-5; v_gene: TRBV27; abundance: many; CDR3nt: TGTGCCAGCACCCCGCGGGGACTCTTCCAAGAGACCCAGTACTTC; CDR3aa: CASTPRGLFQETQYF
d_gene: TRBD2; j_gene: TRBJ2-1; v_gene: TRBV11-2; abundance: few; CDR3nt: TGTGCCAGCAGCTTAGAGGGAGGACTAGCGGGGGTGTTCTTC; CDR3aa: CASSLEGGLAGVFF
d_gene: TRBD2; j_gene: TRBJ2-2; v_gene: TRBV7-2; abundance: few; CDR3nt: TGTGCCAGCAGCGCACCGGGACTAGCGAACACCGGGGAGCTGTTTTTT; CDR3aa: CASSAPGLANTGELFF
d_gene: .; j_gene: TRBJ2-2; v_gene: TRBV20-1; abundance: .; CDR3nt: TGCAGTGCTCCGCGGACACTATCTCCGAACACCGGGGAGCTGATTTTT; CDR3aa: CSAPRTLSPNTGELIF
d_gene: TRBD2; j_gene: TRBJ2-5; v_gene: TRBV5-1; abundance: many; CDR3nt: TGCGCCAGCAGGCTGGGAGGACTAGCGGGACAAGAGACCCAGTACTTC; CDR3aa: CASRLGGLAGQETQYF
d_gene: TRBD1; j_gene: TRBJ1-2; v_gene: TRBV25-1; abundance: .; CDR3nt: TGTGCCAGCAGGCAAACAGGGGGAAACTATGGCTACACCTTC; CDR3aa: CASRQTGGNYGYTF
d_gene: TRBD1; j_gene: TRBJ2-1; v_gene: TRBV14; abundance: .; CDR3nt: TGTGCCAGCAGCCAAGAGAGACAGGGGGTCGATGAGCAGTTCTTC; CDR3aa: CASSQERQGVDEQFF
d_gene: .; j_gene: TRBJ2-3; v_gene: TRBV7-7; abundance: many; CDR3nt: TGTGCTAGCAGCTTACAACGGACAGATACGCAGTATTTT; CDR3aa: CASSLQRTDTQYF
d_gene: TRBD1; j_gene: TRBJ1-2; v_gene: TRBV6-1; abundance: .; CDR3nt: TGTGCCAGCAGTGTGGGGACAGTGAACATGGGCTACACCTTC; CDR3aa: CASSVGTVNMGYTF
d_gene: TRBD1; j_gene: TRBJ2-1; v_gene: TRBV5-1; abundance: many; CDR3nt: TGCGCCAGCAGCTGGGCTTCGCAGGGGGCTAATGAGCAGTTCTTC; CDR3aa: CASSWASQGANEQFF
d_gene: .; j_gene: TRBJ2-7; v_gene: TRBV4-2; abundance: .; CDR3nt: TGTGCCAGCAGCCAAGATTGGGAGTACGAGCAGTACTTC; CDR3aa: CASSQDWEYEQYF
d_gene: .; j_gene: TRBJ1-6; v_gene: TRBV25-1; abundance: .; CDR3nt: TGTGCCAGCAGTCCCCTAGACGGGGACAACTCCCTCCACTTT; CDR3aa: CASSPLDGDNSLHF
d_gene: .; j_gene: TRBJ2-6; v_gene: TRBV7-3; abundance: many; CDR3nt: TGTGCCAGCAGCCCTAATAAACCTTCTGGGGCCAACGTCCTGACTTTC; CDR3aa: CASSPNKPSGANVLTF
d_gene: .; j_gene: TRBJ1-5; v_gene: TRBV12-3/TRBV12-4; abundance: .; CDR3nt: TGTGCCAGCAGAAGGGGACTTGTGGGCAATCAGCCCCAGCATTTT; CDR3aa: CASRRGLVGNQPQHF
d_gene: TRBD2; j_gene: TRBJ2-3; v_gene: TRBV24-1; abundance: few; CDR3nt: TGTGCCACCAGTGATAGGACTAGCGGGAGTTTGGATACGCAGTATTTT; CDR3aa: CATSDRTSGSLDTQYF
d_gene: TRBD2; j_gene: TRBJ2-1; v_gene: TRBV20-1; abundance: many; CDR3nt: TGCAGTGCTAGGAGTACCGGACTAGTTCGGAGTGAGCAGTTCTTC; CDR3aa: CSARSTGLVRSEQFF
d_gene: TRBD2; j_gene: TRBJ2-1; v_gene: TRBV29-1; abundance: many; CDR3nt: TGCAGCGGGGGACTAGCGGGGGTAATCAATGAGCAGTTCTTC; CDR3aa: CSGGLAGVINEQFF
d_gene: TRBD2; j_gene: TRBJ2-1; v_gene: TRBV3-1; abundance: few; CDR3nt: TGTGCCAGCGGGAATAGCGGGAGGGCCGTGGGTGAGCAGTTCTTC; CDR3aa: CASGNSGRAVGEQFF
d_gene: .; j_gene: TRBJ2-3; v_gene: TRBV19; abundance: few; CDR3nt: TGTGCCAGTAGTTCTCGGGTGACAGATACGCAGTATTTT; CDR3aa: CASSSRVTDTQYF
d_gene: .; j_gene: TRBJ1-1; v_gene: TRBV29-1; abundance: .; CDR3nt: TGCAGCGTTGAAAGGGTGAACACTGAAGCTTTCTTT; CDR3aa: CSVERVNTEAFF
d_gene: .; j_gene: TRBJ2-7; v_gene: TRBV7-9; abundance: many; CDR3nt: TGTGCCAGCAGCGCCCGGGATCGTTACGAGCAGTACTTC; CDR3aa: CASSARDRYEQYF
d_gene: .; j_gene: TRBJ1-4; v_gene: TRBV2; abundance: few; CDR3nt: TGTGCCAGCAGACTCGAACAGGGACCAACTAATGAAAAACTGTTTTTT; CDR3aa: CASRLEQGPTNEKLFF
d_gene: .; j_gene: TRBJ2-5; v_gene: TRBV3-1; abundance: few; CDR3nt: TGTGCCAGCAGCCAAGTACGGGCCAGGGTGGACTTC; CDR3aa: CASSQVRARVDF
d_gene: .; j_gene: TRBJ2-7; v_gene: TRBV7-9; abundance: few; CDR3nt: TGTGCCAGCAGCACTCCCCCGGGCGAGCAGTACTTC; CDR3aa: CASSTPPGEQYF
d_gene: TRBD1; j_gene: TRBJ2-4; v_gene: TRBV29-1; abundance: many; CDR3nt: TGCAGCGTTGCGCAGGGGGAAAACATTCAGTACTTC; CDR3aa: CSVAQGENIQYF
d_gene: TRBD2; j_gene: TRBJ2-1; v_gene: TRBV15; abundance: many; CDR3nt: TGTGCCACCAAAACGGGAGGTAACCAGTACAATGAGCAGTTCTTC; CDR3aa: CATKTGGNQYNEQFF
d_gene: TRBD1; j_gene: TRBJ1-1; v_gene: TRBV5-1; abundance: many; CDR3nt: TGCGCCAGCAGCCAATCCGGGACAGGGGTTACTGAAGCTTTCTTT; CDR3aa: CASSQSGTGVTEAFF
d_gene: TRBD1; j_gene: TRBJ2-5; v_gene: TRBV4-3; abundance: many; CDR3nt: TGCGCCAGCAGCCATACACAGGGGGCCGGGACCCAGTACTTC; CDR3aa: CASSHTQGAGTQYF
d_gene: .; j_gene: TRBJ2-3; v_gene: TRBV3-1; abundance: many; CDR3nt: TGTGCCAGCAGCCAAGCCAAGGGAACCACCACAGATACGCAGTATTTT; CDR3aa: CASSQAKGTTTDTQYF
d_gene: .; j_gene: TRBJ2-3; v_gene: TRBV6-5; abundance: many; CDR3nt: TGTGCCAGCAGTTTGCGGGGGCCCCAGTCCACAGATACGCAGTATTTT; CDR3aa: CASSLRGPQSTDTQYF
d_gene: TRBD1; j_gene: TRBJ1-5; v_gene: TRBV7-2; abundance: .; CDR3nt: TGTGCCAGCAGCTTAGGACAGGGCAGTGGCAATCAGCCCCAGCATTTT; CDR3aa: CASSLGQGSGNQPQHF